This T cell receptor beta chain was documented in a study of follicular helper T cells after annual influenza vaccination. Trimming removed 4 bases from V and 2 bases from J; junction bases left unmatched: 9. The CDR3 totals 16 residues. Per the germline V gene, CDR1 is SGDLS and CDR2 is YYNGEE. The data were produced by immunoSEQ multiplex PCR, yet TCRdb's version contains in-frame clones alone and is incomplete. The sample has several thousand clones; 83% are singletons. Specified time point: 2014-2015 season, 7 days after vaccination. Excluded were substance abuse, HIV/AIDS, active cancer, immunomodulatory drugs and active illness.

This rearrangement joins TRBV9 to TRBJ1-1; 9 nucleotides align to TRBD1. The receptor comes from an adult who received the influenza vaccine. The sequencing used CXCR5+ CD38- circulating T follicular helper cells from blood, collected 7 days after influenza vaccination. The subset was: circulating Tfh, non-naive CD4+CXCR5+PD-1+ (ICOS+CD38+ or ICOS-CD38-). The CDR3 loop reads CASSYGQGTGNTEAFF. CDR3 sequence (DNA): TGTGCCAGCAGCTACGGACAGGGGACAGGAAACACTGAAGCTTTCTTT. Together with reference TRBV9 and TRBJ1-1, the CDR3 gives the full variable domain: DSGVTQTPKHLITATGQRVTLRCSPRSGDLSVYWYQQSLDQGLQFLIQYYNGEERAKGNILERFSAQQFPDLHSELNLSSLELGDSALYFCASSYGQGTGNTEAFFGQGTRLTVV.